This TCR beta chain was sequenced in a study of shared clonotypes between healthy human individuals. The study's findings and limits: Only blood underwent sampling, and tissue repertoires likely differ.

The CDR3 covers 15 residues. Germline CDR1 reads MDHEN; CDR2 reads SYDVKM. The V end was cut by 3 bases, the J end by 2 bases, with 12 bases between. The repertoire was sequenced with immunoSEQ multiplex PCR; TCRdb's copy has only in-frame clones and lacks some. The sample yields approximately 590,000 clones, roughly 95% seen once. CD45RO-negative cells were positively selected for CCR7, leaving out terminally differentiated effector memory CD45RA+ cells. Regarding this clone: Its antigen is not known.

This sequence was found in a woman in her thirties in good health. Sequencing was carried out using naive CD8+ T cells sorted from blood. The rearrangement uses TRBV28 and TRBJ2-3, with D perhaps TRBD2 (5 bases). The CDR3, as DNA: TGTGCCAGCAGTTTTCGGAGCGGAACCACAGATACGCAGTATTTT. The encoded protein is CASSFRSGTTDTQYF.